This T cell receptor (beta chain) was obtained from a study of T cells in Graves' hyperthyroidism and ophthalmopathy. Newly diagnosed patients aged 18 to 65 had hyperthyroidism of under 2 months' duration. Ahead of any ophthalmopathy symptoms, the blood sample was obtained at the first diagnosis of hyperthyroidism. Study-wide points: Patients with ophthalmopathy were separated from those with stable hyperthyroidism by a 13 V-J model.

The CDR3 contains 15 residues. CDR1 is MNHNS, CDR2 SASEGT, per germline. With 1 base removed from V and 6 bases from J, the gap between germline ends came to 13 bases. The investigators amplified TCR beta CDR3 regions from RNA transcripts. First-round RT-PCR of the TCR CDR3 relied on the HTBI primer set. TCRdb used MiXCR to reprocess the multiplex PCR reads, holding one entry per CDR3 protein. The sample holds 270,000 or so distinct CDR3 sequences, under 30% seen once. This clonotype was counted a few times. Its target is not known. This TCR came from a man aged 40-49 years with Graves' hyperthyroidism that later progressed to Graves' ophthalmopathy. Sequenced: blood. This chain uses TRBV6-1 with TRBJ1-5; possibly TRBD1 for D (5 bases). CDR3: CASSEEGVLTQPQHF. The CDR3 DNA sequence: TGTGCCAGCAGTGAAGAAGGGGTGTTGACTCAGCCCCAGCATTTT.